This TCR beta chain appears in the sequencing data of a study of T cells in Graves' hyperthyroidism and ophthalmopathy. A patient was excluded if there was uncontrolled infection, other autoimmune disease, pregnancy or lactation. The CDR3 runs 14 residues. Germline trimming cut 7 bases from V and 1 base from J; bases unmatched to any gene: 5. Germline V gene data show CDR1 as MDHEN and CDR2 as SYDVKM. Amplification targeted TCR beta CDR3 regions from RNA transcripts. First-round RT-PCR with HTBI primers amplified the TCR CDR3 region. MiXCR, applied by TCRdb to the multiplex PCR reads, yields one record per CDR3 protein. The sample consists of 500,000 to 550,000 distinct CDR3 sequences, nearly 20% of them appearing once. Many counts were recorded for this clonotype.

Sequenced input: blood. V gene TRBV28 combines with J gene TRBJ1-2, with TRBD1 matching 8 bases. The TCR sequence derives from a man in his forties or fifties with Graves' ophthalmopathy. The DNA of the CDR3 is TGTGCCAGCAAAAGACAGGGGAGTAACTATGGCTACACCTTC. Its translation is CASKRQGSNYGYTF.